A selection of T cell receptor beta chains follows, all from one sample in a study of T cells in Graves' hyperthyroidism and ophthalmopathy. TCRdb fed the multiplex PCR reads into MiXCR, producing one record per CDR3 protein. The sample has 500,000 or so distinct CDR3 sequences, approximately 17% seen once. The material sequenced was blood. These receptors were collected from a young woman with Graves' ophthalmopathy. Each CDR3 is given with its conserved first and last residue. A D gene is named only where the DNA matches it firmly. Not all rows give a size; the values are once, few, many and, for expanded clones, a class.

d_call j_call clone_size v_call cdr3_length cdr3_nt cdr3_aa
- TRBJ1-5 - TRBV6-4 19 TGTGCCAGCACCCCCGGCATAGCAGGGGAAGGGTATAGCAATCAGCCCCAGCATTTT CASTPGIAGEGYSNQPQHF
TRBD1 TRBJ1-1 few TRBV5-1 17 TGCGCCAGCAGCAGGAGAGGACAGGGTAGAGGGGACACTGAAGCTTTCTTT CASSRRGQGRGDTEAFF
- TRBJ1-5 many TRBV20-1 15 TGCAGTGCTATAAAAACTCGCCAGAACAATCAGCCCCAGCATTTT CSAIKTRQNNQPQHF
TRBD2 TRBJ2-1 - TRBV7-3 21 TGTGCCAGCAGCTTAAGGGCCCCCTCTAGCGGGGGGGCTAGCTCCTACAATGAGCAGTTCTTC CASSLRAPSSGGASSYNEQFF
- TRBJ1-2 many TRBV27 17 TGTGCCAGCAGTCTTACGTCGGTGGGGGCAGATTGGTATGGCTACACCTTC CASSLTSVGADWYGYTF
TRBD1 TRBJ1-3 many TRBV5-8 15 TGTGCCAGCAGCTTGGCAGGGGGCAGTGGAAACACCATATATTTT CASSLAGGSGNTIYF
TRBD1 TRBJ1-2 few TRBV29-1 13 TGCACCACTTCGGACAGGGAAAACTATGGCTACACCTTC CTTSDRENYGYTF
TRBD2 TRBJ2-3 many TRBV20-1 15 TGCAGTGCTAGAGAAAGCGGGACTAGCACAGATACGCAGTATTTT CSARESGTSTDTQYF
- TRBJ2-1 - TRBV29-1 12 TGCAGCGTTGCCCCTGGGCACAATGAGCAGTTCTTC CSVAPGHNEQFF
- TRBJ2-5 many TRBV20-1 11 TGCAGTGCAAGGACGGTAGAGACCCAGTACTTC CSARTVETQYF
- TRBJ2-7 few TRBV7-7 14 TGTGCTAGCAGCTTAGAGAGGGGTCTCTTCGAGCAGTACTTC CASSLERGLFEQYF
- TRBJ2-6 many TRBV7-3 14 TGTGCCAGCAGCTTATACTCTGGGGCCAACGTCCTGACTTTC CASSLYSGANVLTF
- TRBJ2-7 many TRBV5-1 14 TGCGCCAGCAGCTTTGAAGGGTCTGCCTACGAGCAGTACTTC CASSFEGSAYEQYF
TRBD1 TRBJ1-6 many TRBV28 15 TGTGCCAGCAGTTCCAACAGGGGTTCGGATTCACCCCTCCACTTT CASSSNRGSDSPLHF
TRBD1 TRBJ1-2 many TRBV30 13 TGTGCCTGGAGTTTCAGGGGGCTCTATGGCTACACCTTC CAWSFRGLYGYTF
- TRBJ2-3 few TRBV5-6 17 TGTGCCAGCAGCGAGGGATTCATCGGGCAAATTACAGATACGCAGTATTTT CASSEGFIGQITDTQYF